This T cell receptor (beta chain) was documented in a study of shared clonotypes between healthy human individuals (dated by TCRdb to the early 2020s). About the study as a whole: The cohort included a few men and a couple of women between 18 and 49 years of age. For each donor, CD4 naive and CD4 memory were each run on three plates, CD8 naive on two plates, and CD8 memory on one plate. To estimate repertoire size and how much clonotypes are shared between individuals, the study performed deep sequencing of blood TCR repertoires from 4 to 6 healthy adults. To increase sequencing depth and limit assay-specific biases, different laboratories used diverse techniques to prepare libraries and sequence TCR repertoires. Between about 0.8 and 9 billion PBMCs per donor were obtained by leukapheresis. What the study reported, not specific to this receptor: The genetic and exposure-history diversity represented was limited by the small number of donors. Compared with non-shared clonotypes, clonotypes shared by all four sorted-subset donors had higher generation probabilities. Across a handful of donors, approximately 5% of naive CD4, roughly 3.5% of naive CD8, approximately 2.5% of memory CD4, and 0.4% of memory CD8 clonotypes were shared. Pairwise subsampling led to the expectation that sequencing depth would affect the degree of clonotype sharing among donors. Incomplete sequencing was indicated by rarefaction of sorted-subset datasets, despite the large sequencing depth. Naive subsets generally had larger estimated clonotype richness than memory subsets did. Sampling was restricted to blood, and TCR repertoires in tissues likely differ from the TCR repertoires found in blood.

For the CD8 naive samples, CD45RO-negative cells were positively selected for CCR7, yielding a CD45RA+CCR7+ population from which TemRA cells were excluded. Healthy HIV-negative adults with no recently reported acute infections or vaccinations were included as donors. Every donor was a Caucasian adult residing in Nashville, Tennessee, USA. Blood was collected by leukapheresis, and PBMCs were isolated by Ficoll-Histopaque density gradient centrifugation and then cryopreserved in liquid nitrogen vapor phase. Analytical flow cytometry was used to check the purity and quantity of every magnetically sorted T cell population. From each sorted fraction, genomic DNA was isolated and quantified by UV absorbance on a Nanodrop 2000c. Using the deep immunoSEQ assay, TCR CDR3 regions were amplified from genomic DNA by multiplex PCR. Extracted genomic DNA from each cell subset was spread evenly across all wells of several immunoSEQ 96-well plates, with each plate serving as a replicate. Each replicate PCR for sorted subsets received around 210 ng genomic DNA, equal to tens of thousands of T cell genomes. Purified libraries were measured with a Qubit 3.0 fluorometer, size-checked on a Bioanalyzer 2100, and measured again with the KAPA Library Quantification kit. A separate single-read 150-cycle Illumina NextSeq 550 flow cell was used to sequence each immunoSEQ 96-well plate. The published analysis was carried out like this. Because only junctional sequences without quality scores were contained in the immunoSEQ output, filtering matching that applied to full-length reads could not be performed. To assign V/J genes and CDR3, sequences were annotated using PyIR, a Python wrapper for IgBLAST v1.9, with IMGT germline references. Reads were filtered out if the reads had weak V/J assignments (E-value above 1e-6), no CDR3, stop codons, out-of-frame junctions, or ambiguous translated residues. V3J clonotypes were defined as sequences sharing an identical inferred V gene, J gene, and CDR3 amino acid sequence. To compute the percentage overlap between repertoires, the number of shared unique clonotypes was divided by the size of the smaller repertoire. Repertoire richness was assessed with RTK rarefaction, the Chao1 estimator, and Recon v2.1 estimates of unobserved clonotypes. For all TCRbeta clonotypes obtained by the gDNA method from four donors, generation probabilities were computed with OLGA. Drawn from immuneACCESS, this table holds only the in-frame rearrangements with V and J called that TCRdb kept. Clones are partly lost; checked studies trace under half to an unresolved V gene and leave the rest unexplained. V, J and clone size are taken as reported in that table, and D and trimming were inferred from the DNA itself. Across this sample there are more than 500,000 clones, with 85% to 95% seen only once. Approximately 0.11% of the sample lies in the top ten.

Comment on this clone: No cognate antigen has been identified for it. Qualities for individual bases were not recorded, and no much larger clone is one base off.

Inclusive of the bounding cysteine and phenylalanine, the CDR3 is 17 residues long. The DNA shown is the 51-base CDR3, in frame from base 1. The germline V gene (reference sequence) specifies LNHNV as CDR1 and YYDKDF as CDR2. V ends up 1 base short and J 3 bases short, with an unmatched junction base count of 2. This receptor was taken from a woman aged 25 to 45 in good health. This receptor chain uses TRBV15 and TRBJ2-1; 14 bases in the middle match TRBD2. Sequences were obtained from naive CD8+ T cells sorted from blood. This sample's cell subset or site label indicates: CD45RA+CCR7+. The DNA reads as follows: TGTGCCACCAGCAGAGCAGGACTAGCGGGAGGCTACAATGAGCAGTTCTTC. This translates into CATSRAGLAGGYNEQFF.